Listed below are T cell receptor beta chains from one sample, sequenced in a study of T-cell reconstitution after alpha-beta-depleted transplantation in children. TCRdb re-derived calls from the PCR reads in MiXCR, one entry per CDR3 protein. The sample has hundreds of thousands of distinct CDR3 sequences, less than 15% seen once. Sequenced here: PBMCs, sampled from the stem cell graft. The source is a human donor who donated a stem cell graft to a child with Fanconi anemia. Both conserved end residues are part of each CDR3. Fields, in order: J gene, clone size, D gene, V gene, CDR3 protein, CDR3 DNA. A D gene is named only where the DNA matches it firmly. Rows may omit the clone size; those that give it use once, few, many or a size class.

J gene: TRBJ2-1; clone size: few; D gene: TRBD2; V gene: TRBV10-3; CDR3 protein: CAISPGGSYNEQFF; CDR3 DNA: TGTGCCATCTCCCCGGGGGGCTCCTACAATGAGCAGTTCTTC
J gene: TRBJ2-7; clone size: -; D gene: TRBD1; V gene: TRBV14; CDR3 protein: CASSHRGQRIYEQYF; CDR3 DNA: TGTGCCAGCAGCCATCGGGGACAGAGGATTTACGAGCAGTACTTC
J gene: TRBJ2-7; clone size: many; D gene: -; V gene: TRBV20-1; CDR3 protein: CSAKDQVHSYEQYF; CDR3 DNA: TGCAGTGCTAAAGATCAGGTTCACTCCTACGAGCAGTACTTC
J gene: TRBJ1-1; clone size: many; D gene: -; V gene: TRBV4-2; CDR3 protein: CASSRDIGIKNTEAFF; CDR3 DNA: TGTGCCAGCAGCCGGGACATAGGTATCAAAAACACTGAAGCTTTCTTT
J gene: TRBJ2-7; clone size: many; D gene: -; V gene: TRBV12-3/TRBV12-4; CDR3 protein: CASSFWATSSYEQYF; CDR3 DNA: TGTGCCAGCAGTTTCTGGGCCACCTCCTCCTACGAGCAGTACTTC
J gene: TRBJ2-3; clone size: few; D gene: -; V gene: TRBV4-3; CDR3 protein: CASSRDQEMGNTQYF; CDR3 DNA: TGCGCCAGCAGCCGGGACCAGGAGATGGGAAATACGCAGTATTTT
J gene: TRBJ2-7; clone size: few; D gene: -; V gene: TRBV7-9; CDR3 protein: CASSLVLGKQYF; CDR3 DNA: TGTGCCAGCAGCTTAGTCCTCGGCAAGCAGTACTTC
J gene: TRBJ2-5; clone size: -; D gene: -; V gene: TRBV2; CDR3 protein: CASSPTAGAKTQYF; CDR3 DNA: TGTGCCAGCAGTCCCACGGCGGGGGCAAAGACCCAGTACTTC
J gene: TRBJ2-1; clone size: -; D gene: TRBD2; V gene: TRBV3-1; CDR3 protein: CASSQDIAGGAVEQFF; CDR3 DNA: TGTGCCAGCAGCCAAGACATAGCGGGGGGGGCCGTGGAGCAGTTCTTC
J gene: TRBJ1-2; clone size: few; D gene: -; V gene: TRBV6-5; CDR3 protein: CASSYPVGDRDYGYTF; CDR3 DNA: TGTGCCAGCAGTTACCCCGTCGGGGATAGGGACTATGGCTACACCTTC
J gene: TRBJ2-5; clone size: few; D gene: -; V gene: TRBV20-1; CDR3 protein: CSARPRGETQYF; CDR3 DNA: TGCAGTGCTAGACCCAGGGGAGAGACCCAGTACTTC
J gene: TRBJ1-2; clone size: -; D gene: -; V gene: TRBV28; CDR3 protein: CASSRFFGHLGLRGYTF; CDR3 DNA: TGTGCCAGCAGCCGTTTCTTCGGACACCTTGGGCTACGTGGCTACACCTTC
J gene: TRBJ1-3; clone size: -; D gene: -; V gene: TRBV9; CDR3 protein: CASSGDPGGETTLSGNTIYF; CDR3 DNA: TGTGCCAGCAGCGGGGACCCGGGAGGAGAAACAACCCTCTCTGGAAACACCATATATTTT
J gene: TRBJ2-1; clone size: many; D gene: -; V gene: TRBV29-1; CDR3 protein: CSVEVGGTELRNEQFF; CDR3 DNA: TGCAGCGTTGAAGTTGGGGGGACAGAGCTTCGCAATGAGCAGTTCTTC
J gene: TRBJ2-1; clone size: many; D gene: -; V gene: TRBV4-3; CDR3 protein: CASSQESEYNEQFF; CDR3 DNA: TGCGCCAGCAGCCAAGAATCGGAGTACAATGAGCAGTTCTTC
J gene: TRBJ2-3; clone size: many; D gene: -; V gene: TRBV21-1; CDR3 protein: CAPCRWVPRDTQYF; CDR3 DNA: TGTGCCCCCTGTCGTTGGGTCCCACGAGATACGCAGTATTTT
J gene: TRBJ2-7; clone size: -; D gene: TRBD2; V gene: TRBV2; CDR3 protein: CASSGSGTSSYEQYF; CDR3 DNA: TGTGCCAGCAGTGGGAGCGGGACGAGCTCCTACGAGCAGTACTTC
J gene: TRBJ2-3; clone size: many; D gene: -; V gene: TRBV12-3/TRBV12-4; CDR3 protein: CASSSRGGADTQYF; CDR3 DNA: TGTGCCAGCAGTTCCAGGGGGGGGGCAGATACGCAGTATTTT
J gene: TRBJ1-1; clone size: many; D gene: -; V gene: TRBV7-2; CDR3 protein: CASSLKLGWGEAFF; CDR3 DNA: TGTGCCAGCAGCTTAAAGTTGGGCTGGGGTGAAGCTTTCTTT
J gene: TRBJ2-1; clone size: -; D gene: TRBD1; V gene: TRBV7-9; CDR3 protein: CASSLGQGGGGEQFF; CDR3 DNA: TGTGCCAGCAGCTTGGGACAGGGCGGAGGTGGTGAGCAGTTCTTC
J gene: TRBJ1-1; clone size: many; D gene: TRBD1; V gene: TRBV2; CDR3 protein: CASRGQGAAEAFF; CDR3 DNA: TGTGCCAGCAGGGGACAGGGGGCCGCTGAAGCTTTCTTT
J gene: TRBJ2-7; clone size: few; D gene: -; V gene: TRBV5-1; CDR3 protein: CASRAGSLSGEQYF; CDR3 DNA: TGCGCCAGCAGAGCCGGGTCCTTGTCAGGCGAGCAGTACTTC
J gene: TRBJ1-5; clone size: -; D gene: -; V gene: TRBV7-9; CDR3 protein: CASSLAGGSHQPQHF; CDR3 DNA: TGTGCCAGCAGCTTAGCAGGGGGTTCACATCAGCCCCAGCATTTT
J gene: TRBJ1-3; clone size: many; D gene: -; V gene: TRBV4-3; CDR3 protein: CASSQGGLGNTIYF; CDR3 DNA: TGCGCCAGCAGCCAAGGGGGTCTTGGAAACACCATATATTTT
J gene: TRBJ2-5; clone size: many; D gene: TRBD2; V gene: TRBV27; CDR3 protein: CASSSRGGRETQYF; CDR3 DNA: TGTGCCAGCAGTTCCCGGGGGGGACGGGAGACCCAGTACTTC
J gene: TRBJ2-5; clone size: -; D gene: TRBD2; V gene: TRBV2; CDR3 protein: CASSLSSRGEETQYF; CDR3 DNA: TGTGCCAGCAGCCTCTCCTCTCGGGGGGAAGAGACCCAGTACTTC
J gene: TRBJ2-7; clone size: -; D gene: -; V gene: TRBV3-1; CDR3 protein: CASSLPGVYEQYF; CDR3 DNA: TGTGCCAGCAGCCTGCCAGGGGTGTACGAGCAGTACTTC
J gene: TRBJ1-1; clone size: few; D gene: -; V gene: TRBV7-9; CDR3 protein: CASKAGTVTEAFF; CDR3 DNA: TGTGCCAGCAAAGCCGGAACAGTCACTGAAGCTTTCTTT
J gene: TRBJ1-5; clone size: -; D gene: TRBD1; V gene: TRBV29-1; CDR3 protein: CSVETGLGAQHF; CDR3 DNA: TGCAGCGTGGAGACAGGGCTAGGGGCCCAGCATTTT
J gene: TRBJ1-5; clone size: -; D gene: -; V gene: TRBV12-3/TRBV12-4; CDR3 protein: CASSPGGGFHQPQHF; CDR3 DNA: TGTGCCAGCAGTCCTGGGGGGGGTTTCCATCAGCCCCAGCATTTT
J gene: TRBJ1-1; clone size: few; D gene: -; V gene: TRBV2; CDR3 protein: CASRASMNTEAFF; CDR3 DNA: TGTGCCAGCAGGGCTAGTATGAACACTGAAGCTTTCTTT
J gene: TRBJ2-5; clone size: -; D gene: -; V gene: TRBV12-5; CDR3 protein: CASGSIETQYF; CDR3 DNA: TGTGCTAGTGGTTCGATAGAGACCCAGTACTTC
J gene: TRBJ1-1; clone size: -; D gene: -; V gene: TRBV6-5; CDR3 protein: CASSYSTPRAEAFF; CDR3 DNA: TGTGCCAGCAGTTACTCGACACCCCGGGCTGAAGCTTTCTTT
J gene: TRBJ2-5; clone size: few; D gene: TRBD2; V gene: TRBV6-5; CDR3 protein: CASSFGRMETQYF; CDR3 DNA: TGTGCCAGCAGTTTCGGGAGGATGGAGACCCAGTACTTC
J gene: TRBJ1-1; clone size: -; D gene: -; V gene: TRBV10-3; CDR3 protein: CAISESALTEAFF; CDR3 DNA: TGTGCCATCAGTGAGTCGGCTCTCACTGAAGCTTTCTTT
J gene: TRBJ1-3; clone size: many; D gene: -; V gene: TRBV15; CDR3 protein: CATSRGHNSGNTIYF; CDR3 DNA: TGTGCCACCAGCAGGGGACACAACTCTGGAAACACCATATATTTT
J gene: TRBJ2-3; clone size: many; D gene: -; V gene: TRBV11-2; CDR3 protein: CASSPTQGSRTDTQYF; CDR3 DNA: TGTGCCAGCAGCCCAACACAGGGTTCCCGCACAGATACGCAGTATTTT